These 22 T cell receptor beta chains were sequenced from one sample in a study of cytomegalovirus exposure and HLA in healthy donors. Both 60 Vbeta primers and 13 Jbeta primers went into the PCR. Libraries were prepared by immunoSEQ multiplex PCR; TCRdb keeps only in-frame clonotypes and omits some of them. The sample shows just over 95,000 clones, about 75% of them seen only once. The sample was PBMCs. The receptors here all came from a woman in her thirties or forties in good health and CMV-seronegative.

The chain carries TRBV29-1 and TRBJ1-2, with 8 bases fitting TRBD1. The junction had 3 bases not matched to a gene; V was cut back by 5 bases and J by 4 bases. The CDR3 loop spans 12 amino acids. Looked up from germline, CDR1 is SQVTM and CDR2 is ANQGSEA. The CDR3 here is CSVPGGSYGYTF. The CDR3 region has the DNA TGCAGCGTTCCAGGGGGCTCCTATGGCTACACCTTC.

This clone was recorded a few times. This CDR3 is CASSYSGRGFYGYTF. The CDR3 bases are TGTGCCAGCAGTTACTCCGGGCGGGGGTTCTATGGCTACACCTTC. The V call is TRBV6-5, the J call TRBJ1-2; TRBD1 might be the D (5 bases). Trimming removed 0 bases at V and 4 bases at J, with 12 bases between. The CDR3 has 15 residues. Germline V lookup: CDR1 MNHEY, CDR2 SVGAGI.

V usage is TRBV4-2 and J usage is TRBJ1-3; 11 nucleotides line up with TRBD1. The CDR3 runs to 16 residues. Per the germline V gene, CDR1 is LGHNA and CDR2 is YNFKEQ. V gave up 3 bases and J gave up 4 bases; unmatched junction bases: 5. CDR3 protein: CASSHLGQGAGNTIYF. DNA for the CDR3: TGTGCCAGCAGCCACCTCGGACAGGGGGCCGGAAACACCATATATTTT.

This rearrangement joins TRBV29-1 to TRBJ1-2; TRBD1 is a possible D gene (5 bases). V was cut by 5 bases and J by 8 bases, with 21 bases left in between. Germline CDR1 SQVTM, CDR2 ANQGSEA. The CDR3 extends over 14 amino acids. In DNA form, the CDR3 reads TGCAGCGTTATCGAAGATATCGGGGGTTGGGGCTACACCTTC. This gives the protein CSVIEDIGGWGYTF.

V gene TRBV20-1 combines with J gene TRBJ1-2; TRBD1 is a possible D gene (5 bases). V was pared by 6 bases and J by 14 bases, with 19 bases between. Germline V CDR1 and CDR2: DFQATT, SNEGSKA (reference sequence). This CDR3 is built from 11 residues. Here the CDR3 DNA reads TGCAGTGCATCCCCCCGGGGGGTACAGACCTTC. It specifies CSASPRGVQTF.

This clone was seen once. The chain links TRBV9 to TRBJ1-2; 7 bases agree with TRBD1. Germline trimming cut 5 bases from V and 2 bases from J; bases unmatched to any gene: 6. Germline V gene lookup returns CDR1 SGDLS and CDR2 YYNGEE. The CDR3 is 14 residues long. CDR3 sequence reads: CASRRTGGNYGYTF. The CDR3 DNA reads TGTGCCAGCAGGAGGACAGGAGGAAACTATGGCTACACCTTC.

The CDR3 bases are TGTGCCAGCAGTGAAAGGGGGCCATTCTCCTACGAGCAGTACTTC. This translates into CASSERGPFSYEQYF. The chain joins TRBV6-1 to TRBJ2-7; 7 bases are shared with TRBD1. The trim removed 2 bases at V and 0 bases at J, leaving 4 bases unmatched. CDR3 size: 15 residues. Germline loops: CDR1 MNHNS, CDR2 SASEGT.

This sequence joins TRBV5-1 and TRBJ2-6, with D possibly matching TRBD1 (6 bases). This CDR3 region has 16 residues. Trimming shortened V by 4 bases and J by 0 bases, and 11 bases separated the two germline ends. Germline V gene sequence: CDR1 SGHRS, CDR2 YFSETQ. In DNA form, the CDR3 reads TGCGCCAGCAGCCCCGGGACACTCTCTGGGGCCAACGTCCTGACTTTC. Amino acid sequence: CASSPGTLSGANVLTF.

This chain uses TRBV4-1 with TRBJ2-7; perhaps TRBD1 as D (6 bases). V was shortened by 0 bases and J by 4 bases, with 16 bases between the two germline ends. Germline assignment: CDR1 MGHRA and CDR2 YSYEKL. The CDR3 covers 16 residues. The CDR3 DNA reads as TGCGCCAGCAGCCAAGATCGGGTCAGGGGTTTTTACGAGCAGTACTTC. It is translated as CASSQDRVRGFYEQYF.

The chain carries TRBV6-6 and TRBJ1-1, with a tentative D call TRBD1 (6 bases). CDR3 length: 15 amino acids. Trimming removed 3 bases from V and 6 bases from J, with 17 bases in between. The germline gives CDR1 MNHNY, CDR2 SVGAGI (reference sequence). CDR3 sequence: CASSYAQGRSAEAFF. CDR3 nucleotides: TGTGCCAGCAGTTATGCCCAGGGGCGGAGCGCTGAAGCTTTCTTT.

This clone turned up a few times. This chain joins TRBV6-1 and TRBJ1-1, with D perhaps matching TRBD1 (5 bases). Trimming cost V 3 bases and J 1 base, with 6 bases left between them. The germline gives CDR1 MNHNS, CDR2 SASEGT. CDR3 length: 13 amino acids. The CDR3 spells CASSDRGNTEAFF. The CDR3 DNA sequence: TGTGCCAGCAGTGATAGGGGGAACACTGAAGCTTTCTTT.

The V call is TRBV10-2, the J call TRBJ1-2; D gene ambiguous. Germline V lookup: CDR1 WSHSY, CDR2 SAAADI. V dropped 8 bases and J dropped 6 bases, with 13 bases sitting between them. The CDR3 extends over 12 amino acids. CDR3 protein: CASENGGDGYTF. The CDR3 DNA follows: TGCGCCAGCGAGAACGGCGGGGATGGCTACACCTTC.

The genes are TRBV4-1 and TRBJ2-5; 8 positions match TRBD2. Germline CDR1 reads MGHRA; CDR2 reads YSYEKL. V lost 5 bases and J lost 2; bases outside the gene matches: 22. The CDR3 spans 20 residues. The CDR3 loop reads CASSSPGLVLCPEKQETQYF. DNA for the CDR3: TGCGCCAGCAGCTCCCCGGGACTAGTCTTATGTCCGGAAAAACAAGAGACCCAGTACTTC.

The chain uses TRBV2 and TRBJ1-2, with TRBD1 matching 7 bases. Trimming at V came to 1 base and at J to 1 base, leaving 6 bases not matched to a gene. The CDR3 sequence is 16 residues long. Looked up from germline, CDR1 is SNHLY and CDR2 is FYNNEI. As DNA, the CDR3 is TGTGCCAGCAGTGAAGAGACAGGGAGGATTAACTATGGCTACACCTTC. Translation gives CASSEETGRINYGYTF.

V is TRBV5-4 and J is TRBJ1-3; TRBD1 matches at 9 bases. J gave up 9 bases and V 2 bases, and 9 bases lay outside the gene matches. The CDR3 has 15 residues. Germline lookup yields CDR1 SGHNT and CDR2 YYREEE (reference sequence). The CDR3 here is CASSFTPGQGGTIYF. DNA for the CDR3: TGTGCCAGCAGCTTCACACCGGGACAGGGAGGCACCATATATTTT.

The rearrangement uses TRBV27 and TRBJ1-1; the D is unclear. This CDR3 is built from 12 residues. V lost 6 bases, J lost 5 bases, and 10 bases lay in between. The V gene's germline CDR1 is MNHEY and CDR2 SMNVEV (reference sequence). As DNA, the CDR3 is TGTGCCAGCAGGGCAGTCGGGACTGAAGCTTTCTTT. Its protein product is CASRAVGTEAFF.

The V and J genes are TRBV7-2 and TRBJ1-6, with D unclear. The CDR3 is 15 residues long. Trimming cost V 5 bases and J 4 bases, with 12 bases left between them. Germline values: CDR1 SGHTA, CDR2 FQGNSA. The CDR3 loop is CASSPFLPYNSPLHF. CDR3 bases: TGTGCCAGCAGCCCCTTTCTTCCTTATAATTCACCCCTCCACTTT.

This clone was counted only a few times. CDR3 bases: TGTGCCAGCAGTGTTGAAAGCTCTGCCCATGAGCAGTTCTTC. Protein product: CASSVESSAHEQFF. This chain joins TRBV6-4 and TRBJ2-1; no clear D gene. V was trimmed by 4 bases and J by 8 bases, leaving 15 bases between them. The germline V gene encodes CDR1 MRHNA and CDR2 SNTAGT. This CDR3 contains 14 residues.

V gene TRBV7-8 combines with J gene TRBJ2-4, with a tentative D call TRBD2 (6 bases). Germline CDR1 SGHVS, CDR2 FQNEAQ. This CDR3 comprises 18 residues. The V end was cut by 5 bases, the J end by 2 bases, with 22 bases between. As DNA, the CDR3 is TGTGCCAGCAGCCCCCGGGATGGGGGGAGGATGACCAAAAACATTCAGTACTTC. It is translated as CASSPRDGGRMTKNIQYF.

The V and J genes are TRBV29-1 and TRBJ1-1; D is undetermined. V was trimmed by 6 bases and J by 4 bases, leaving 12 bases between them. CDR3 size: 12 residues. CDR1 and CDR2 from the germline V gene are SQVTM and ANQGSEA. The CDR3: CSVVGSATEAFF. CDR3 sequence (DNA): TGCAGCGTCGTTGGGAGCGCCACTGAAGCTTTCTTT.

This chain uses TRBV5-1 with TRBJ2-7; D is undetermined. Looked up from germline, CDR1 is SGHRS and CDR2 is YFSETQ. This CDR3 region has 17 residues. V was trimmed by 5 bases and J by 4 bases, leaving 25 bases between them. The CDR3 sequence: CASSFIPNSDTTYEQYF. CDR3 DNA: TGCGCCAGCAGTTTTATCCCGAACTCAGACACGACGTACGAGCAGTACTTC.

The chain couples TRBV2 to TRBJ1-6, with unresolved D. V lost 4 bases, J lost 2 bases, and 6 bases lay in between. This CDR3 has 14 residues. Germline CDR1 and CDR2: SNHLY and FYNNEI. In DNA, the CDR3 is TGTGCCAGCAGTGTTCAGGCCTATAATTCACCCCTCCACTTT. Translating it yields CASSVQAYNSPLHF.